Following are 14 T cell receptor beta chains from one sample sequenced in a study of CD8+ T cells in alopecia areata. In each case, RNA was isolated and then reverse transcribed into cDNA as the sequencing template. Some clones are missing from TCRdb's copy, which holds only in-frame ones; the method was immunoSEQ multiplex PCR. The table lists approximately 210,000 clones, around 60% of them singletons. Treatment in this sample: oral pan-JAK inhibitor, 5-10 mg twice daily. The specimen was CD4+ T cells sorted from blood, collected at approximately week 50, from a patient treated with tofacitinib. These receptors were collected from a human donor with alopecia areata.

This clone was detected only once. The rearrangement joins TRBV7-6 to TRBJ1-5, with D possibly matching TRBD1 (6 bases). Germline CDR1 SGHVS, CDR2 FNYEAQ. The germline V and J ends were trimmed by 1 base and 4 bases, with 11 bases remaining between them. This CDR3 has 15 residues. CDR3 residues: CASSLGTGINQPQHF. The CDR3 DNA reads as TGTGCCAGCAGCTTAGGCACAGGGATAAATCAGCCCCAGCATTTT.

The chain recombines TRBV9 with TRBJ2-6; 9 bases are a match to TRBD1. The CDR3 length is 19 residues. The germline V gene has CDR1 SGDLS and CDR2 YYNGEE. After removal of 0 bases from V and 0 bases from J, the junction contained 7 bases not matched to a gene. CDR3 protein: CASSVARDRASSGANVLTF. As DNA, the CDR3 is TGTGCCAGCAGCGTAGCTAGGGACAGGGCTAGCTCTGGGGCCAACGTCCTGACTTTC.

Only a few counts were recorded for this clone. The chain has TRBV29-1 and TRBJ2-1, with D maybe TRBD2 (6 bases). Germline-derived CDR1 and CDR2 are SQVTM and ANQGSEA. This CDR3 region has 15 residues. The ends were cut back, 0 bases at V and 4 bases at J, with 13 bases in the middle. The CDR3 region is CSVEDRLAKYNEQFF. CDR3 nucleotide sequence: TGCAGCGTTGAAGATAGGCTAGCGAAATACAATGAGCAGTTCTTC.

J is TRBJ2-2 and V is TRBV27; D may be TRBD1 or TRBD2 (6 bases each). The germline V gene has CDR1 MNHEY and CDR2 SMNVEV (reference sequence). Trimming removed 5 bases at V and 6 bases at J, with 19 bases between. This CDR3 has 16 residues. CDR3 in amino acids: CASSPGWGARSGELFF. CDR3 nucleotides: TGTGCCAGCAGTCCAGGTTGGGGGGCGCGTTCCGGGGAGCTGTTTTTT.

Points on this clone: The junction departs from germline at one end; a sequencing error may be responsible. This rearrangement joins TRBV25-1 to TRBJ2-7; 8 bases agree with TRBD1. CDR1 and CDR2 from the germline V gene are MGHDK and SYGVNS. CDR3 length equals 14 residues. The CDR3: CASSLSGGSHEQYF. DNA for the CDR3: TGTGCCAGCAGTCTCTCAGGGGGCTCCCACGAGCAGTACTTC.

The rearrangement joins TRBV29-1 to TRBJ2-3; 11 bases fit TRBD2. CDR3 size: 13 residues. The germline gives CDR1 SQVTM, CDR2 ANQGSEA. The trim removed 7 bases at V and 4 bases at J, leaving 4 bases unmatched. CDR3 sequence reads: CSAMGLAADTQYF. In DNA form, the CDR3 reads TGCAGCGCGATGGGACTAGCGGCAGATACGCAGTATTTT.

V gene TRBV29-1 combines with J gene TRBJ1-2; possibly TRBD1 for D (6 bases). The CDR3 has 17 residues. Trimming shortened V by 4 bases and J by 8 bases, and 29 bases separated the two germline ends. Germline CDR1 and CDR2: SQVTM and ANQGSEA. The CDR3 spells CSVGGWAGEVWPGGYTF. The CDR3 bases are TGCAGCGTTGGAGGATGGGCAGGGGAAGTTTGGCCGGGCGGCTACACCTTC. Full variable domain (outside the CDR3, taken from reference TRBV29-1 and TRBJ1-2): SAVISQKPSRDICQRGTSLTIQCQVDSQVTMMFWYRQQPGQSLTLIATANQGSEATYESGFVIDKFPISRPNLTFSTLTVSNMSPEDSSIYLCSVGGWAGEVWPGGYTFGSGTRLTVV.

The CDR3 DNA sequence: TGCGCCAGCAGTCAAGGGACAAAGGGGGAGACCCAGTACTTC. It encodes CASSQGTKGETQYF. The chain links TRBV5-1 to TRBJ2-5; D may be TRBD1 (6 bases). CDR3 length equals 14 residues. V lost 5 bases, J lost 5 bases, and 16 bases lay in between. The V gene's germline CDR1 is SGHRS and CDR2 YFSETQ.

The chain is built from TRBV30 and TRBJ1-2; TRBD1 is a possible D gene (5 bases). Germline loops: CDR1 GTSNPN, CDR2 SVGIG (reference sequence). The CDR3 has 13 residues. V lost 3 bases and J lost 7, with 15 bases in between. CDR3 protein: CAWRTGGRGGYTF. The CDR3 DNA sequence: TGTGCCTGGAGAACGGGAGGAAGGGGTGGCTACACCTTC.

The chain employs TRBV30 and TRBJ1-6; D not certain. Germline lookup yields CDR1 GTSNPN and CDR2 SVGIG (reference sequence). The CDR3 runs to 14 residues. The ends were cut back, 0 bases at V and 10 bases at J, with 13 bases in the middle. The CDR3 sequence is CAWSVRRTESPLHF. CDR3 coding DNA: TGTGCCTGGAGTGTACGGCGGACGGAGTCACCCCTCCACTTT.

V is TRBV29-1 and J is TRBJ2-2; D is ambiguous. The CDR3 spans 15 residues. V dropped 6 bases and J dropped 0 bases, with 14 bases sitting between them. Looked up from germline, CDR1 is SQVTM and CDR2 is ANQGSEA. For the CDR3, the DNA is TGCAGCGTGGCCCGGGCCTCCGCGAACACCGGGGAGCTGTTTTTT. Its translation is CSVARASANTGELFF.

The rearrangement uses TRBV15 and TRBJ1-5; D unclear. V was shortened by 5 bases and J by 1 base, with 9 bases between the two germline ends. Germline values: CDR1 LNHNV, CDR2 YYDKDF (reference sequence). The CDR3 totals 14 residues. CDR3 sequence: CATSQGSSNQPQHF. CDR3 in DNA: TGTGCCACCAGCCAAGGTTCAAGCAATCAGCCCCAGCATTTT. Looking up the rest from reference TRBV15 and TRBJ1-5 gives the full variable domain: DAMVIQNPRYQVTQFGKPVTLSCSQTLNHNVMYWYQQKSSQAPKLLFHYYDKDFNNEADTPDNFQSRRPNTSFCFLDIRSPGLGDTAMYLCATSQGSSNQPQHFGDGTRLSIL.

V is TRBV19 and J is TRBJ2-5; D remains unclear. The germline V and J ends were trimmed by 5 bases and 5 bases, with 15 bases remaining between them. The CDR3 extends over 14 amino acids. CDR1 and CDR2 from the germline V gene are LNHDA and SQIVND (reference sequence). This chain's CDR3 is CASSFQGRRETQYF. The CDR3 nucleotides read TGTGCCAGTAGTTTCCAAGGACGGCGGGAGACCCAGTACTTC.

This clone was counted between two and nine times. The CDR3 DNA follows: TGTGCCAGCAGTGAGGGGACTAGCGGGGGGAATGAGCAGTTCTTC. Its translation: CASSEGTSGGNEQFF. This chain uses TRBV6-4 with TRBJ2-1, with 15 bases fitting TRBD2. V was pared by 3 bases and J by 7 bases, with 1 base of the junction left unmatched. The CDR3 spans 15 residues. The germline gives CDR1 MRHNA, CDR2 SNTAGT.